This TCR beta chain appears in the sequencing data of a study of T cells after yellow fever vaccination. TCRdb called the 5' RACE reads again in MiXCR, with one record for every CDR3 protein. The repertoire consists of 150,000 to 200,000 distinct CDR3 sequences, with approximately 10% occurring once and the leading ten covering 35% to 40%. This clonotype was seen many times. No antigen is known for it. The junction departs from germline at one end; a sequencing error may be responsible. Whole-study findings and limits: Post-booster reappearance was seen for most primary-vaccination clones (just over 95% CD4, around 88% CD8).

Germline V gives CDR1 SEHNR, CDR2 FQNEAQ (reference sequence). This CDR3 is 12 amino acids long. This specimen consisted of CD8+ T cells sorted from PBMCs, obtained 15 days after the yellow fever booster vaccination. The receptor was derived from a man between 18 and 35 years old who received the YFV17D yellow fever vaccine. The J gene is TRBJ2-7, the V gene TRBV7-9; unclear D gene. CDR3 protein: CASSLQGYEQYF. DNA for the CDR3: TGCGCCAGCAGCTTGCAAGGTTACGAGCAGTACTTC. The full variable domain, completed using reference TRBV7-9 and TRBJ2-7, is DTGVSQNPRHKITKRGQNVTFRCDPISEHNRLYWYRQTLGQGPEFLTYFQNEAQLEKSRLLSDRFSAERPKGSFSTLEIQRTEQGDSAMYLCASSLQGYEQYFGPGTRLTVT.